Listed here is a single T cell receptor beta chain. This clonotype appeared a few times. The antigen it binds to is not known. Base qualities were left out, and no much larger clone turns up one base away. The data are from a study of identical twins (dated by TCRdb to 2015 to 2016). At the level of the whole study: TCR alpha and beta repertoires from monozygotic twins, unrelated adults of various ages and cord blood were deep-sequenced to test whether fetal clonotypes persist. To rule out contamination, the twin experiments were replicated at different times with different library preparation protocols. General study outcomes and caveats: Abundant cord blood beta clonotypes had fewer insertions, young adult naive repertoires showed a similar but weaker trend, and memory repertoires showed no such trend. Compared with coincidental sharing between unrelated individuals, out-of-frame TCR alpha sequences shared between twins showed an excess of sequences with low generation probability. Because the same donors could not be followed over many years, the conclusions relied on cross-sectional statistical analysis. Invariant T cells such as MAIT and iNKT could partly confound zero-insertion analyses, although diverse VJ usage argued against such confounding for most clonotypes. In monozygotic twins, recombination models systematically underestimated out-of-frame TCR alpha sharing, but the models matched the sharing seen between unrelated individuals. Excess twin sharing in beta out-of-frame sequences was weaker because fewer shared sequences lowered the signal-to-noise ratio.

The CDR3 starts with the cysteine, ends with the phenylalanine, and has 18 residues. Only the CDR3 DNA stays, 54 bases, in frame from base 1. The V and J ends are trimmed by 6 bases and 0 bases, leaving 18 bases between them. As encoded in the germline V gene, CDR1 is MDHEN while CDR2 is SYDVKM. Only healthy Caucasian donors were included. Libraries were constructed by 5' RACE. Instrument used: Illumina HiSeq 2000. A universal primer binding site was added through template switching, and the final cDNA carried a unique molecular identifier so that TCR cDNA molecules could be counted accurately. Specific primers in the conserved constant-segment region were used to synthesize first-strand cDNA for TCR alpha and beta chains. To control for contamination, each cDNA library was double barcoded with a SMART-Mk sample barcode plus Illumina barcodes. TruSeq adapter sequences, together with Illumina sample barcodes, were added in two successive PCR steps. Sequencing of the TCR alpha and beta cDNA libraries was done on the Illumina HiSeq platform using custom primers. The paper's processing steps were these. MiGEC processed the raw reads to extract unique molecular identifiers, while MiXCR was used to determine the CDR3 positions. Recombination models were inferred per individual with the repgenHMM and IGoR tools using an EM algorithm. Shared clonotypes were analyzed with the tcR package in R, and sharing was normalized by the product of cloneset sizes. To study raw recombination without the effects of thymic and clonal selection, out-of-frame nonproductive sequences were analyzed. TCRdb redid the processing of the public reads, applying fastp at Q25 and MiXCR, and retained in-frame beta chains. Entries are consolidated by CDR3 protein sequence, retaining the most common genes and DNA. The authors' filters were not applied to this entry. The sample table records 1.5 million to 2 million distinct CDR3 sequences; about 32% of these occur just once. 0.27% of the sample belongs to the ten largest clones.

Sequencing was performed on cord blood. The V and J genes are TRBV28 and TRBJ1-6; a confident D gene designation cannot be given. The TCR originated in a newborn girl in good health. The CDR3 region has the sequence CASRLMTLSSSYNSPLHF. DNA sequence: TGTGCCAGCAGACTAATGACACTCTCCAGCTCCTATAATTCACCCCTCCACTTT.